A selection of T cell receptor beta chains follows, all from one sample in a study of molecular identifiers for immune sequencing clone quantification. TCRdb reprocessed the PCR reads via MiXCR and lists one record per CDR3 protein. There are around 460,000 distinct CDR3 sequences in the sample; 20% to 25% occur only once, and about 0.84% lies in the top ten. Sequenced material: naive CD8+ T cells from blood, with Jurkat cell RNA spiked in. Every receptor here comes from a human donor in good health. Some libraries in this study had Jurkat cell RNA spiked in. Both conserved end residues are part of each CDR3. D genes are given only for firm matches. Expanded clones get a size class; other rows say once, few or many, or leave the size out.

CDR3aa,CDR3nt,v_gene,abundance,d_gene,j_gene
CASSLETNTGELFF,TGTGCCAGCAGTTTGGAGACGAACACCGGGGAGCTGTTTTTT,TRBV12-3/TRBV12-4,-,-,TRBJ2-2
CASSYGQFTDTQYF,TGTGCCAGCAGCTACGGACAGTTCACAGATACGCAGTATTTT,TRBV28,many,-,TRBJ2-3
CAISANDRVYEQYF,TGTGCCATCAGTGCAAACGACAGGGTGTACGAGCAGTACTTC,TRBV10-3,-,TRBD1,TRBJ2-7
CAWTGTNEQFF,TGTGCCTGGACAGGGACAAATGAGCAGTTCTTC,TRBV30,many,-,TRBJ2-1
CASSPHRAWNTEAFF,TGTGCCAGCAGTCCCCACAGGGCGTGGAACACTGAAGCTTTCTTT,TRBV6-1,-,-,TRBJ1-1
CASSTETGLPYGYTF,TGTGCCAGCAGCACGGAAACCGGGCTCCCCTATGGCTACACCTTC,TRBV7-9,many,-,TRBJ1-2
CASSIAGRRHEQFF,TGTGCCAGTAGTATTGCGGGAAGGAGACATGAGCAGTTCTTC,TRBV19,many,-,TRBJ2-1
CASGGAGFYNEQFF,TGTGCCAGCGGGGGGGCGGGTTTCTACAATGAGCAGTTCTTC,TRBV12-3/TRBV12-4,few,-,TRBJ2-1
CASSVETSWNTGELFF,TGTGCCAGCAGCGTAGAGACTAGCTGGAACACCGGGGAGCTGTTTTTT,TRBV9,many,TRBD2,TRBJ2-2
CASSTRGSGNTIYF,TGTGCCAGCAGCACCAGGGGCTCTGGAAACACCATATATTTT,TRBV7-8,few,-,TRBJ1-3
CATSYQTGNTEAFF,TGTGCCACCAGTTACCAGACAGGGAACACTGAAGCTTTCTTT,TRBV24-1,few,-,TRBJ1-1
CSVDSRSGDEAFF,TGCAGCGTTGATAGCCGGTCGGGTGATGAAGCTTTCTTT,TRBV29-1,many,-,TRBJ1-1
CASSRRGGTVQGEQYF,TGCGCCAGCAGCCGTCGAGGTGGGACAGTCCAAGGCGAGCAGTACTTC,TRBV4-3,few,TRBD1,TRBJ2-7
CASSPMESLGDEQYF,TGTGCCAGCAGCCCTATGGAGAGCCTTGGCGACGAGCAGTACTTC,TRBV14,-,-,TRBJ2-7
CASSLAGQPKFDTQYF,TGTGCCAGCAGTTTGGCTGGACAGCCGAAGTTTGATACGCAGTATTTT,TRBV27,-,-,TRBJ2-3
CSARDEDRGISPLHF,TGCAGTGCTAGAGATGAGGACAGGGGGATTTCACCCCTCCACTTT,TRBV20-1,many,TRBD1,TRBJ1-6
CASSVEGMSNQPQHF,TGTGCCAGCAGTGTAGAAGGTATGAGCAATCAGCCCCAGCATTTT,TRBV2,many,-,TRBJ1-5
CASSVWDLPEETQYF,TGTGCCAGCAGCGTATGGGACCTCCCGGAAGAGACCCAGTACTTC,TRBV9,many,-,TRBJ2-5
CASSLVPGLQETQYF,TGTGCTAGCAGCTTAGTCCCGGGATTACAAGAGACCCAGTACTTC,TRBV7-7,many,-,TRBJ2-5
CASRLTGSNEKLFF,TGTGCCAGCAGGCTTACAGGGTCTAATGAAAAACTGTTTTTT,TRBV14,-,-,TRBJ1-4
CASSTGCTPYEQYF,TGTGCCAGCAGCACCGGCTGCACCCCCTACGAGCAGTACTTC,TRBV13,-,-,TRBJ2-7
CASSQDMPSGNTDTQYF,TGCGCCAGCAGCCAAGATATGCCTAGCGGAAACACAGATACGCAGTATTTT,TRBV4-1,few,TRBD2,TRBJ2-3
CASSLAGQVDTEAFF,TGTGCCAGCAGCTTGGCTGGACAGGTGGACACTGAAGCTTTCTTT,TRBV5-6,-,TRBD1,TRBJ1-1
CASSGGRGPPHETQYF,TGTGCCAGCAGTGGTGGGCGGGGGCCGCCTCATGAGACCCAGTACTTC,TRBV6-4,-,-,TRBJ2-5
CAGSLGEGADTQYF,TGTGCCGGCAGTCTCGGGGAGGGAGCAGATACGCAGTATTTT,TRBV12-3/TRBV12-4,-,TRBD2,TRBJ2-3
CSVVWDTQYF,TGCAGCGTTGTATGGGATACGCAGTATTTT,TRBV29-1,many,-,TRBJ2-3
CASSVRDSSYEQYF,TGTGCCAGTAGTGTACGGGACAGCTCCTACGAGCAGTACTTC,TRBV19,many,TRBD1,TRBJ2-7
CASRTTDRAYEQYF,TGTGCCAGTAGAACGACAGACAGGGCCTACGAGCAGTACTTC,TRBV19,many,TRBD1,TRBJ2-7
CASSLPGGVYTGELFF,TGTGCCAGCAGCTTGCCGGGGGGAGTATACACCGGGGAGCTGTTTTTT,TRBV5-5,-,TRBD2,TRBJ2-2
CASSRGLAGVDPDTQYF,TGTGCCAGTAGTAGGGGACTAGCGGGAGTCGACCCAGATACGCAGTATTTT,TRBV19,many,TRBD2,TRBJ2-3
CTSSEPVASTDTQYF,TGTACCAGCAGTGAACCCGTGGCTAGCACAGATACGCAGTATTTT,TRBV6-1,-,-,TRBJ2-3
CAWSDRLRVSAYEQYF,TGTGCCTGGAGCGACAGGTTGAGGGTTTCGGCCTACGAGCAGTACTTC,TRBV30,few,-,TRBJ2-7
CASSGGDRTYEQYF,TGCGCCAGCAGCGGCGGGGACCGAACCTACGAGCAGTACTTC,TRBV5-1,many,-,TRBJ2-7
CASSVTENPISNYGYTF,TGTGCCAGCAGCGTTACGGAGAATCCTATTTCTAACTATGGCTACACCTTC,TRBV9,-,-,TRBJ1-2
CASSLVIGQLGLAGEDTQYF,TGTGCCAGCAGCTTAGTTATCGGCCAGCTGGGACTAGCGGGAGAAGATACGCAGTATTTT,TRBV7-9,many,TRBD2,TRBJ2-3
CASSARGVSADTQYF,TGTGCCAGCAGTGCTAGAGGGGTGTCGGCTGATACGCAGTATTTT,TRBV25-1,-,-,TRBJ2-3
CASSLVGRWEQYF,TGTGCCAGCAGCTTGGTCGGTCGCTGGGAGCAGTACTTC,TRBV5-6,few,-,TRBJ2-7
CASRNITDTQYF,TGTGCCAGCAGAAACATCACAGATACGCAGTATTTT,TRBV6-5,many,-,TRBJ2-3
CASSLIGNTEAFF,TGTGCCAGCAGTTTAATCGGGAACACTGAAGCTTTCTTT,TRBV6-2/TRBV6-3,many,-,TRBJ1-1